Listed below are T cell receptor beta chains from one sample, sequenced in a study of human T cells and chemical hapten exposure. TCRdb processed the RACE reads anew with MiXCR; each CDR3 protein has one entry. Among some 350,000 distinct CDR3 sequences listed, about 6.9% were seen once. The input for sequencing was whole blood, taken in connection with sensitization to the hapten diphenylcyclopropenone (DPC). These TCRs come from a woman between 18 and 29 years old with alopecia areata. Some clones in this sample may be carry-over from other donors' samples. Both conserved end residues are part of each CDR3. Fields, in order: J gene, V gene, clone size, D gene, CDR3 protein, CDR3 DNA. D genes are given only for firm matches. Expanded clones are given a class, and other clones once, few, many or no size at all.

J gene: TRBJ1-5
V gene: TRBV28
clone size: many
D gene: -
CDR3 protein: CASSHAEGRIQPQHF
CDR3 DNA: TGTGCCAGCAGCCACGCCGAGGGGAGGATTCAGCCCCAGCATTTT

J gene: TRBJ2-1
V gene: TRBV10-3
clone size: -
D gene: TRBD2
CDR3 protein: CAMGSGDVYNEQFF
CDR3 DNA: TGTGCCATGGGTAGCGGGGATGTCTACAATGAGCAGTTCTTC

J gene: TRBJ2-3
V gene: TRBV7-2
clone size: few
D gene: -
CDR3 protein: CASGPIYGADTQYF
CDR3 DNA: TGTGCCAGCGGACCTATTTATGGGGCAGATACGCAGTATTTT

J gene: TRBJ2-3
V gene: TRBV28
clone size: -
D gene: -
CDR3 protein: CASSLQVVIDTQYF
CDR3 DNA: TGTGCCAGCAGTTTGCAGGTCGTAATAGATACGCAGTATTTT

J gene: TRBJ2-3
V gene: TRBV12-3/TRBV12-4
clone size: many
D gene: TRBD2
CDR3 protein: CASSLSGATDTQYF
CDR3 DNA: TGTGCCAGCAGTTTAAGCGGGGCCACAGATACGCAGTATTTT

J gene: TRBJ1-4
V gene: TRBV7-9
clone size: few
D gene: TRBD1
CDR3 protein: CASILGGTNEKLFF
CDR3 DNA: TGTGCCAGCATCCTAGGGGGCACTAATGAAAAACTGTTTTTT

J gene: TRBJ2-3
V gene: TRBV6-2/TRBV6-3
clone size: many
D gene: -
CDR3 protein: CASGRATTDTQYF
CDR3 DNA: TGTGCCAGCGGCCGGGCCACCACAGATACGCAGTATTTT

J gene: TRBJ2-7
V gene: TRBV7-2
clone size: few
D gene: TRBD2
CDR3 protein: CASSRTSGDYEQYF
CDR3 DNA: TGTGCCAGCAGCCGGACTAGCGGAGATTACGAGCAGTACTTC

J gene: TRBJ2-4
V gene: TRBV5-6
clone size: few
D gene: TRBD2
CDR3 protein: CASSPGGTSGGWAYF
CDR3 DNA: TGTGCCAGCAGCCCAGGAGGGACTAGCGGGGGTTGGGCGTACTTC

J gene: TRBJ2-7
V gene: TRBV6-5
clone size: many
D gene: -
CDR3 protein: CASSQGGSSYEQYF
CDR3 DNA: TGTGCCAGCAGTCAAGGGGGGAGCTCCTACGAGCAGTACTTC

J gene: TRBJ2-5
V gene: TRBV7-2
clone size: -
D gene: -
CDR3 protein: CASSLNGRNQETQYF
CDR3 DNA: TGTGCCAGCAGCTTAAACGGCAGAAATCAAGAGACCCAGTACTTC

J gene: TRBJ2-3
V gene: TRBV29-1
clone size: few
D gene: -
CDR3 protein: CSVVPDPNTQYF
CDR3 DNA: TGCAGCGTTGTACCGGATCCCAATACGCAGTATTTT

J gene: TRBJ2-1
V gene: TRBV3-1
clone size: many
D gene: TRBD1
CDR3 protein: CASSPGTGRRNEQFF
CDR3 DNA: TGTGCCAGCAGCCCCGGGACAGGGAGGAGGAATGAGCAGTTCTTC

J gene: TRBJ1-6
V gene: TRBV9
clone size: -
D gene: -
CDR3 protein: CASSQGQSSYNSPLHF
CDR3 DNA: TGTGCCAGCAGCCAAGGACAGAGCTCCTATAATTCACCCCTCCACTTT